Below are 2 T cell receptor beta chains sequenced from a single sample in a study of PD-L1 blockade in urothelial cancer listed by TCRdb under 2017. This sample's time point label indicates: pretreatment peripheral blood. The library was made by the immunoSEQ multiplex PCR assay. TCRdb's version of the immuneACCESS table is confined to in-frame rearrangements and falls short of the full clone set. An unresolved V gene accounts for under half of the shortfall where checked; the remainder is of unknown origin. This sample has approximately 72,000 clones in its table, and approximately 86% of those were observed once. In total, the top ten clones hold approximately 15% of the sample. Sequencing used PBMCs, obtained around atezolizumab (anti-PD-L1) treatment. The receptors here all came from a man aged 55 to 70 with urothelial cancer.

The chain carries TRBV6-1 and TRBJ1-2; D is uncertain. CDR3 length: 13 residues. CDR1 and CDR2 from the germline V gene are MNHNS and SASEGT. Trimming pared 7 bases from V and 8 bases from J, leaving 17 bases between. Here the CDR3 DNA reads TGTGCCAGCACGATGGACTACCGGAGAGGCTACACCTTC. It codes for CASTMDYRRGYTF.

The sample holds one count of this clone. CDR3 bases: TGTGCCAGCAGCTCCGGGGGGGATACGCAGTATTTT. This gives the protein CASSSGGDTQYF. The chain couples TRBV11-3 to TRBJ2-3, with TRBD2 matching over 7 bases. With V trimmed by 4 bases and J by 6 bases, 1 base remained unmatched. The V gene's germline CDR1 is SGHNT and CDR2 YENEEA. CDR3 length: 12 residues.